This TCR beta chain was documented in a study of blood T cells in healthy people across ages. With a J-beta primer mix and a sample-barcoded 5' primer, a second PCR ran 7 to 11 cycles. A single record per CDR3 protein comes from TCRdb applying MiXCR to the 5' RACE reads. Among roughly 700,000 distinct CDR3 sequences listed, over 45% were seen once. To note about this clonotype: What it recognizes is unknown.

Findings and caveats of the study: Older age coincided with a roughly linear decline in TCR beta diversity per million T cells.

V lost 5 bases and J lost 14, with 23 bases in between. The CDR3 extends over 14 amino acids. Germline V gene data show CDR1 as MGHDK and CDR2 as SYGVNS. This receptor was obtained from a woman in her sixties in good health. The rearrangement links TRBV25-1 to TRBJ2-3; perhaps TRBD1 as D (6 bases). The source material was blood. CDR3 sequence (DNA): TGTGCCAGCAGTCCCACGCGTGACAGGTATCGGTTGTATTTT. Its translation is CASSPTRDRYRLYF.